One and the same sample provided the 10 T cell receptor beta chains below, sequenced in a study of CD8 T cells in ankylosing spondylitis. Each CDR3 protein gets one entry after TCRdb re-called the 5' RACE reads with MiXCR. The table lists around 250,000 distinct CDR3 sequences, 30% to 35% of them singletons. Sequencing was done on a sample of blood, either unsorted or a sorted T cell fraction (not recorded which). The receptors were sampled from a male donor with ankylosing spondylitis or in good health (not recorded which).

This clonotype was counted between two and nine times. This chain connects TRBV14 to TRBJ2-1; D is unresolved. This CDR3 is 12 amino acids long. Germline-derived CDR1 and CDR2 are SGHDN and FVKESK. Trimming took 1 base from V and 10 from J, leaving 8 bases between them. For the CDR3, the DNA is TGTGCCAGCAGCCAAGGTGTGAGGGAGCAGTTCTTC. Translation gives CASSQGVREQFF. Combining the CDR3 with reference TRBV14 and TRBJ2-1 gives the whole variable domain EAGVTQFPSHSVIEKGQTVTLRCDPISGHDNLYWYRRVMGKEIKFLLHFVKESKQDESGMPNNRFLAERTGGTYSTLKVQPAELEDSGVYFCASSQGVREQFFGPGTRLTVL.

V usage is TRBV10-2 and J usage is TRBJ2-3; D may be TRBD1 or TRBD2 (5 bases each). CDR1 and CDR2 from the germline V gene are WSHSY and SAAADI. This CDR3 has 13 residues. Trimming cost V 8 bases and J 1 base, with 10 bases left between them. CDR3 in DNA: TGCGCCAGCTGTCGAGGGGGCACAGATACGCAGTATTTT. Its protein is CASCRGGTDTQYF.

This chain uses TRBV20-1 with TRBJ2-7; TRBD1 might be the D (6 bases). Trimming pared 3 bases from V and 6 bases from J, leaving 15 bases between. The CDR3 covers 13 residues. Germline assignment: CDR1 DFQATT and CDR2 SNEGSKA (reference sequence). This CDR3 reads CSASSPGVGEQYF. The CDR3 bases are TGCAGTGCTAGTAGTCCAGGGGTTGGCGAGCAGTACTTC.

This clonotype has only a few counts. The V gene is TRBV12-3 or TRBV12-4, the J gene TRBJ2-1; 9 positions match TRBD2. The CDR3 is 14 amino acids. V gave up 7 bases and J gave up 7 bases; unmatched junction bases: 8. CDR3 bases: TGTGCCAGCAAAGATGGCGGGGGGGCAAATGAGCAGTTCTTC. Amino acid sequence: CASKDGGGANEQFF.

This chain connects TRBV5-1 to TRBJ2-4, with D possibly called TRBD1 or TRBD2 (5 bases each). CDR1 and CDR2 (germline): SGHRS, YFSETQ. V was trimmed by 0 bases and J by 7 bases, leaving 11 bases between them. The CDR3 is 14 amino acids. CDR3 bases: TGCGCCAGCAGCTTGGTGCCGGGGCGGAACATTCAGTACTTC. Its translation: CASSLVPGRNIQYF.

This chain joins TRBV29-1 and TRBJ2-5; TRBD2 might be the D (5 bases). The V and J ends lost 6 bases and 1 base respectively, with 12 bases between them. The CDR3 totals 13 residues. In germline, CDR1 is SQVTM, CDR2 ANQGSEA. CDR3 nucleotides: TGCAGCGTAGAACCGGAGGTCCAAGAGACCCAGTACTTC. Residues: CSVEPEVQETQYF.

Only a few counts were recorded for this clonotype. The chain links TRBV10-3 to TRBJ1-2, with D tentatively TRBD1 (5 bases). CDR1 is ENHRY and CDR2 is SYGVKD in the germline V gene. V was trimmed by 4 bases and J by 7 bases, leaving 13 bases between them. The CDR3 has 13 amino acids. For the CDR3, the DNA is TGTGCCATCAGTGGAGGGGACTCGGCTGGCTACACCTTC. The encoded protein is CAISGGDSAGYTF.

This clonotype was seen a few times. The CDR3 nucleotides are TGTGCCACCAGGGAGACAACAACGAACGGGGAGCTGTTTTTT. Protein sequence: CATRETTTNGELFF. The chain recombines TRBV15 with TRBJ2-2; D not certain. The CDR3 contains 14 residues. The V and J ends lost 6 bases and 7 bases respectively, with 15 bases between them. Germline CDR1 and CDR2: LNHNV and YYDKDF (reference sequence).

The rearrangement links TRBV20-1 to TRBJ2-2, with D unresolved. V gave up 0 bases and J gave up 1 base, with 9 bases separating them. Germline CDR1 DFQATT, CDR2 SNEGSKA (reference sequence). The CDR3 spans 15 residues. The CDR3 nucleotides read TGCAGTGCTAGAGATAGTCGGCTGAACACCGGGGAGCTGTTTTTT. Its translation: CSARDSRLNTGELFF.

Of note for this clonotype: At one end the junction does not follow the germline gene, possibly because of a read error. CDR3 DNA: TGCAGCGCCCGGAGTATAAACCGGGAAGTTTTCTTT. Its translation is CSARSINREVFF. J is TRBJ1-1 and V is TRBV29-1; D unclear. Germline assignment: CDR1 SQVTM and CDR2 ANQGSEA. The CDR3 contains 12 residues.